This is a list of T cell receptor beta chains from one sample in a study of CD4+ T cells in melanoma. Profiled with immunoSEQ multiplex PCR; TCRdb holds only in-frame clones, not every one. The sample contains 18,000 or so clones, approximately 83% of which appear only once. Sequencing used cells from a culture (not recorded whether cultured in vitro). Source of these receptors: a human donor with melanoma. Both conserved end residues are part of each CDR3. Each record gives: V gene, J gene, CDR3 protein.

>TRBV6-6|TRBJ2-5
CASSYPQGAIETQYF
>TRBV6-5|TRBJ1-2
CASSRQGYGYTF
>TRBV29-1|TRBJ1-1
CGGTGNTEAFF
>TRBV7-3|TRBJ1-4
CASSRLGGKLFF
>TRBV30|TRBJ2-1
CAWGTSGEGTSSYNEQFF
>TRBV7-9|TRBJ2-5
CASSLGDRDEETQYF
>TRBV29-1|TRBJ2-5
CSVEAQTETQYF
>TRBV5-1|TRBJ1-2
CASRYTTDSYGYTF
>TRBV7-9|TRBJ2-2
CASSRGDTGELFF
>TRBV5-4|TRBJ2-5
CASSFLGRGDSQETQYF
>TRBV4-2|TRBJ2-7
CASSQDLGGGSYEQYF
>TRBV7-9|TRBJ1-1
CASSPAAPNTEAFF
>TRBV7-9|TRBJ1-2
CASSLDRVYGYTF
>TRBV7-8|TRBJ2-7
CASSLARVGGGYEQYF
>TRBV9|TRBJ1-1
CASSVDPATTEAFF
>TRBV19|TRBJ2-1
CASSSTDRVHEQFF
>TRBV4-1|TRBJ1-6
CASSSEDSNSPLHF
>TRBV2|TRBJ2-3
CAGGKRREDTQYF
>TRBV29-1|TRBJ2-3
CSVSGTGGLSTDTQYF
>TRBV4-1|TRBJ2-6
CASSQGVVFSGANVLTF
>TRBV2|TRBJ1-6
CASKGPADSPLHF
>TRBV2|TRBJ1-4
CASLGKQGASIEKLFF
>TRBV30|TRBJ1-2
CAWSVLASHSPNYGYTF
>TRBV29-1|TRBJ1-2
CSVEQNYGYTF
>TRBV30|TRBJ2-2
CAWSALGQTDTGELFF
>TRBV7-9|TRBJ1-4
CASSLGGQYNEKLFF
>TRBV6-5|TRBJ1-2
CASSRTAINYGYTF
>TRBV10-3|TRBJ1-2
CAISDANYGYTF
>TRBV5-5|TRBJ2-4
CASSLGQPNVAKNIQYF
>TRBV4-1|TRBJ1-1
CASSPTSGGPFTEAFF
>TRBV13|TRBJ2-5
CASSSLGRGDETQYF
>TRBV2|TRBJ2-1
CASSEVLQGNEQFF
>TRBV19|TRBJ1-2
CASSPLDSNYGYTF
>TRBV7-2|TRBJ2-2
CASSFKGRDTGELFF
>TRBV6-1|TRBJ1-2
CASSELTGAYGYTF
>TRBV19|TRBJ2-5
CASSIVTGGGLETQYF
>TRBV27|TRBJ2-5
CASGLSGPRSAQYF
>TRBV5-1|TRBJ1-2
CASSLSGQGASGYTF
>TRBV7-6|TRBJ2-3
CASSLAPGGGTDTQYF
>TRBV30|TRBJ2-5
CAWSVWGDRKTQYF
>TRBV9|TRBJ1-2
CASSVALTSYGYTF